Each of the 7 T cell receptor beta chains below was sequenced from the same sample in a study of cytomegalovirus exposure and HLA in healthy donors (dated by TCRdb to about 2017). Library prep was done by the immunoSEQ multiplex PCR assay. The multiplex PCR relied on a mix of 60 forward primers for TCR Vbeta segments and 13 reverse primers for TCR Jbeta segments. What TCRdb holds here is the immuneACCESS table cut down to in-frame rearrangements. Part of the clones is not present; checked against another copy, under half of the missing clones reflect an unresolved V gene, and the others are unexplained. Within this sample are hundreds of thousands of clones, with approximately 90% of them counted one time only. 2% to 3% of the sample is held by the ten biggest clonotypes. Sequencing was done on a sample of PBMCs. These receptors were obtained from a woman between 18 and 29 years old in good health and CMV-seronegative.

Worth noting for this clone: The sample has other DNA sequences that encode this CDR3 too. The chain links TRBV27 to TRBJ1-1; D remains unclear. The CDR3 length is 14 residues. The germline CDR1 and CDR2 sequences are MNHEY and SMNVEV (reference sequence). V was shortened by 1 base and J by 6 bases, with 12 bases between the two germline ends. This CDR3 reads CASSLFYSRAEAFF. The CDR3 region has the DNA TGTGCCAGCAGTTTATTTTACAGCCGCGCTGAAGCTTTCTTT.

This clone was seen a single time. This rearrangement joins TRBV20-1 to TRBJ2-1, with a possible D match to TRBD2 (5 bases). CDR3 size: 11 residues. The germline V gene encodes CDR1 DFQATT and CDR2 SNEGSKA (reference sequence). The CDR3 loop is CTAGNSLNQFF. The CDR3 DNA reads TGCACCGCCGGGAACTCCTTAAACCAGTTCTTC.

The genes are TRBV19 and TRBJ1-1; 10 bases are shared with TRBD1. Per the germline V gene, CDR1 is LNHDA and CDR2 is SQIVND (reference sequence). The CDR3 has 14 amino acids. V was clipped by 6 bases and J by 0 bases; unmatched bases: 1. The CDR3: CASRGQGMNTEAFF. The CDR3 DNA sequence: TGTGCCAGTAGGGGACAGGGGATGAACACTGAAGCTTTCTTT.

The chain carries TRBV7-6 and TRBJ2-7, with D possibly being TRBD1 (6 bases). Trimming cost V 0 bases and J 0 bases, with 9 bases left between them. This CDR3 is built from 15 residues. CDR1 is SGHVS, CDR2 FNYEAQ, per germline. In nucleotides, the CDR3 is TGTGCCAGCAGCTTAGCGGACAGTTCCTCCTACGAGCAGTACTTC. Translation gives CASSLADSSSYEQYF.

This chain links TRBV7-8 with TRBJ2-5; D might be TRBD1 (5 bases). The CDR3 has 13 amino acids. The germline V gene encodes CDR1 SGHVS and CDR2 FQNEAQ. Trimming left V 2 bases short and J 12 bases short, with 16 bases between. CDR3 in DNA: TGTGCCAGCAGCTTACAGGGCGGCGTAGGAGAGTACTTC. This gives the protein CASSLQGGVGEYF.

This clone was counted only a few times. This rearrangement joins TRBV6-5 to TRBJ1-1; no firm D call. This CDR3 has 13 amino acids. Per germline, CDR1 MNHEY and CDR2 SVGAGI. V shed 2 bases and J shed 0 bases, with 4 bases lying between them. CDR3 nucleotides: TGTGCCAGCAGTTACGTCTTGAACACTGAAGCTTTCTTT. Protein product: CASSYVLNTEAFF.

This chain connects TRBV7-2 to TRBJ2-4; TRBD1 matches 10 bases. CDR3 size: 15 residues. Germline V gene data show CDR1 as SGHTA and CDR2 as FQGNSA. V was pared by 5 bases and J by 6 bases, with 7 bases of the junction left unmatched. The CDR3 nucleotides are TGTGCCAGCAGCCAGGACAGGGGGGCAGGAAACATTCAGTACTTC. It encodes CASSQDRGAGNIQYF.